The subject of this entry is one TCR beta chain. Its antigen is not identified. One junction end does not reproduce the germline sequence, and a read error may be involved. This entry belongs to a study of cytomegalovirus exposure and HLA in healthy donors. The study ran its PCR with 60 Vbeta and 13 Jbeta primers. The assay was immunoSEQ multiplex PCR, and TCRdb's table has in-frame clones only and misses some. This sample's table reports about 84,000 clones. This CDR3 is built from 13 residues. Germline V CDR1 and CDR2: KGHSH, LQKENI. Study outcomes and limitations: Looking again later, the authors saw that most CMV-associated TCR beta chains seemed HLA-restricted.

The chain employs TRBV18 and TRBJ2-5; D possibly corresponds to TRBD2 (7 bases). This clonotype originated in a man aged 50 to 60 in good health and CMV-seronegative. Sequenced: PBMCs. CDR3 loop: CASSPQGGETQYF. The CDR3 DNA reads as TGTGCCAGCTCTCCACAGGGAGGGGAGACCCAGTACTTC.